The clone carrying this T cell receptor beta chain was picked up a small number of times. The data are from a study of CD8 T cells in ankylosing spondylitis. The V gene's germline CDR1 is SGHTA and CDR2 FQGNSA. V shed 7 bases, J shed 2 bases, and the junction held 11 bases outside the gene matches. The CDR3 loop spans 15 amino acids. One entry per CDR3 protein results from TCRdb running MiXCR on the 5' RACE reads. This table has about 310,000 distinct CDR3 sequences, less than 25% appearing once. The TCR originated in a female donor with ankylosing spondylitis or in good health (not recorded which). This chain uses TRBV7-2 with TRBJ2-7, with 7 bases aligning to TRBD1. Sample: blood, either unsorted or a sorted T cell fraction (not recorded which). The CDR3 protein is CASTRGQDKTYEQYF. For the CDR3, the DNA is TGTGCCAGCACCCGTGGACAGGACAAAACCTACGAGCAGTACTTC.